This T cell receptor beta chain came from a study of T-cell reconstitution after alpha-beta-depleted transplantation in children. Regarding the study as a whole: Among T cells one year after transplant, newly produced cells accounted for most counts and diversity. Reportedly, alpha-beta T cells present about two months post-transplant originated from several hundred expanded clones of graft origin. Diversity of TCRbeta at day 60 was high in some patients, arising from surviving recipient T cells and thymic progenitors.

A few counts support this clonotype. What it recognizes is unknown. CDR1 SGHKS and CDR2 YYEKEE come from the germline V gene (reference sequence). V was trimmed by 1 base and J by 11 bases, leaving 10 bases between them. There are 13 residues in the CDR3. Unique molecular identifiers were built into the TCRbeta library. MiXCR was run by TCRdb on the PCR reads, yielding one entry per CDR3 protein. The sample includes hundreds of thousands of distinct CDR3 sequences, around 16% seen only once; the top ten take about 41%. The specimen was PBMCs, mostly from graft donor cells, collected 360 days after TCRalphabeta/CD19-depleted stem cell transplant. The origin of this receptor is a male patient aged 2 to 9 who had a stem cell transplant for acute lymphoblastic leukemia, so the T cells may come from the graft donor. V is TRBV5-5 and J is TRBJ1-6; no firm D call. Here the CDR3 reads CASSLNSPPPLHF. Here the CDR3 DNA reads TGTGCCAGCAGCTTGAACAGCCCCCCACCCCTCCACTTT.